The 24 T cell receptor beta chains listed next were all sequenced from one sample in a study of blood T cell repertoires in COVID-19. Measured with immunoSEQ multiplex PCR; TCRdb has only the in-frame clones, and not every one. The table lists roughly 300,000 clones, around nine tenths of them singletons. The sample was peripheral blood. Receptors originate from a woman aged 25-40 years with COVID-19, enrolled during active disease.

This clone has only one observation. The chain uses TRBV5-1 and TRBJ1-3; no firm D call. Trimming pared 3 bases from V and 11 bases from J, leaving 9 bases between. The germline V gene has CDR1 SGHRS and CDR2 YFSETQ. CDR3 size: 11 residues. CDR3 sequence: CASSSGGPIYF. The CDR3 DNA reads TGCGCCAGCAGCTCCGGAGGACCCATATATTTT. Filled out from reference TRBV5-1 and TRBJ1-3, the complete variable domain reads KAGVTQTPRYLIKTRGQQVTLSCSPISGHRSVSWYQQTPGQGLQFLFEYFSETQRNKGNFPGRFSGRQFSNSRSEMNVSTLELGDSALYLCASSSGGPIYFGEGSWLTVV.

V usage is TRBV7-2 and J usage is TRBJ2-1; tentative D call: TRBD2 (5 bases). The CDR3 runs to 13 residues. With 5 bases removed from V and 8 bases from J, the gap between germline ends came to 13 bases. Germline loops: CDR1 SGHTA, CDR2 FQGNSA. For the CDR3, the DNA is TGTGCCAGCAGCCCGCAAGTCGGGGATGAGCAGTTCTTC. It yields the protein CASSPQVGDEQFF.

CDR3 sequence reads: CATGDRAGYNEQFF. The CDR3 region has the DNA TGTGCCACGGGGGACAGGGCGGGCTACAATGAGCAGTTCTTC. This sequence joins TRBV6-5 and TRBJ2-1; 9 bases agree with TRBD1. With V trimmed by 10 bases and J by 3 bases, 7 bases remained unmatched. Germline V gives CDR1 MNHEY, CDR2 SVGAGI. The CDR3 runs to 14 residues.

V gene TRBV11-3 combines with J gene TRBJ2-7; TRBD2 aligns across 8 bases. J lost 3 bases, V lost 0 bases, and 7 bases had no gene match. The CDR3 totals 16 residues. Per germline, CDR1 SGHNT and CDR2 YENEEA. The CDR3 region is CASSLDRNSGVYEQYF. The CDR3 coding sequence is TGTGCCAGCAGCTTAGATCGGAATAGCGGGGTCTACGAGCAGTACTTC.

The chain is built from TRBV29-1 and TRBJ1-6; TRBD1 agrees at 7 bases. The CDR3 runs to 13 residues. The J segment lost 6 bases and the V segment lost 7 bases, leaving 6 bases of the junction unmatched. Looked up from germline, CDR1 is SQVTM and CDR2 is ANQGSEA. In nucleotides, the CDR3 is TGCAGCGCCCGGGACAGCTTTAATTCACCCCTCCACTTT. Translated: CSARDSFNSPLHF.

This CDR3 is CASSQDWRESTGELFF. As DNA, the CDR3 is TGTGCCAGCAGCCAAGATTGGCGGGAGAGCACCGGGGAGCTGTTTTTT. This sequence joins TRBV14 and TRBJ2-2; 7 bases match TRBD2. Trimming at V came to 0 bases and at J to 4 bases, leaving 5 bases not matched to a gene. Germline V lookup: CDR1 SGHDN, CDR2 FVKESK. The CDR3 is made up of 16 amino acids.

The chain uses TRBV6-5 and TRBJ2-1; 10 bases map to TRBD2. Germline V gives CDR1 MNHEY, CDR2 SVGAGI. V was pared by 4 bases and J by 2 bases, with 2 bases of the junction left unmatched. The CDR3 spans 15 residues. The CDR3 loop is CASSLTSGPYNEQFF. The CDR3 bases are TGTGCCAGCAGTTTGACTAGCGGGCCCTACAATGAGCAGTTCTTC.

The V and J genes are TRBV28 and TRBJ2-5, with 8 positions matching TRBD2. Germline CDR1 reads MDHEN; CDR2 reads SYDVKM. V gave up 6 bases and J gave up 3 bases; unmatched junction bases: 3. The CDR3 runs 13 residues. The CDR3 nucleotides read TGTGCCAGCAGCCGGGGGGGGAAAGAGACCCAGTACTTC. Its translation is CASSRGGKETQYF.

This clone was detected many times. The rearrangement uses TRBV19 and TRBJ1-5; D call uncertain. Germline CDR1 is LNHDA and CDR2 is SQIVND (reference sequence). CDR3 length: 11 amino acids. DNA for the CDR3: TGTGCGAGGCGCCCGAATCAGCCCCAGCATTTT. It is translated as CARRPNQPQHF.

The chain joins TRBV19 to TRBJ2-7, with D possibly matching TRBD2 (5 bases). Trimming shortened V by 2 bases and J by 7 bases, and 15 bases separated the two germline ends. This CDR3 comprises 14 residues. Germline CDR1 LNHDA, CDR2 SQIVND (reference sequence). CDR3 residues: CASSILSGPGEQYF. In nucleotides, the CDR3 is TGTGCCAGTAGTATATTGAGCGGCCCCGGGGAGCAGTACTTC. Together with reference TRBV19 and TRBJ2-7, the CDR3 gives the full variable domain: DGGITQSPKYLFRKEGQNVTLSCEQNLNHDAMYWYRQDPGQGLRLIYYSQIVNDFQKGDIAEGYSVSREKKESFPLTVTSAQKNPTAFYLCASSILSGPGEQYFGPGTRLTVT.

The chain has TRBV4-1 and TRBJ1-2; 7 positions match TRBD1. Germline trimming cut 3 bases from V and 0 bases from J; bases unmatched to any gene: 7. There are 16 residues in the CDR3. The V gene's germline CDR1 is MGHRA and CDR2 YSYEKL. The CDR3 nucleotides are TGCGCCAGCAGCCAGTCCCAGGGGACAGCTAACTATGGCTACACCTTC. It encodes CASSQSQGTANYGYTF.

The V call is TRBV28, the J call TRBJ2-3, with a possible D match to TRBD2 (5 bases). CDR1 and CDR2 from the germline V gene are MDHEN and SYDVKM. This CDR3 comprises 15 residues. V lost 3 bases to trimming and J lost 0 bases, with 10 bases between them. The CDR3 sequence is CASSFAGPSTDTQYF. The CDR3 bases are TGTGCCAGCAGTTTTGCGGGCCCAAGCACAGATACGCAGTATTTT.

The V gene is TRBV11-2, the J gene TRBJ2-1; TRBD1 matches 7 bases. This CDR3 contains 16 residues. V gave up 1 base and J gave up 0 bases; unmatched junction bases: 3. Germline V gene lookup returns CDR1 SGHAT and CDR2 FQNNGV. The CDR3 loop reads CASSLGTGGSYNEQFF. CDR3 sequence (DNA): TGTGCCAGCAGCTTAGGGACAGGAGGCTCCTACAATGAGCAGTTCTTC.

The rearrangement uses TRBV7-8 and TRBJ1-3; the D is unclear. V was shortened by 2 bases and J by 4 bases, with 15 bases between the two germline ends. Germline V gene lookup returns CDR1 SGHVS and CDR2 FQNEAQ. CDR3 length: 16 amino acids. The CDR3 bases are TGTGCCAGCAGCTTATACGGGGATGGTGTGGGAAACACCATATATTTT. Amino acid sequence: CASSLYGDGVGNTIYF.

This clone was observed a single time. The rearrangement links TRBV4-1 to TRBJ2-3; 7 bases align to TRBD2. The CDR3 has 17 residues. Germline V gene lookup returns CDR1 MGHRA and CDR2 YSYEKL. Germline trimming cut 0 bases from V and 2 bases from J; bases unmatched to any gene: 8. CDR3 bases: TGCGCCAGCAGCCAAGATAGTCTAGCGGCAGCCACAGATACGCAGTATTTT. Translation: CASSQDSLAAATDTQYF.

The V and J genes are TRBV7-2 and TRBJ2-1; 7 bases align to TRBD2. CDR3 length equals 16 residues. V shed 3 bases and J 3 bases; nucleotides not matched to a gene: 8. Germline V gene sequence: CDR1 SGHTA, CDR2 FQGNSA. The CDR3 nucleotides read TGTGCCAGCAGCTTTAGGAGCAGGGACTACTACAATGAGCAGTTCTTC. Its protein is CASSFRSRDYYNEQFF.

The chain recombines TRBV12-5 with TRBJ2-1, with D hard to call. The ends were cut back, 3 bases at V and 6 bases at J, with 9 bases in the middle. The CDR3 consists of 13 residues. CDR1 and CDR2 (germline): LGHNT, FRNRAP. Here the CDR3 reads CASGFGVFNEQFF. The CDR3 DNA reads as TGTGCTAGTGGTTTTGGAGTATTCAATGAGCAGTTCTTC.

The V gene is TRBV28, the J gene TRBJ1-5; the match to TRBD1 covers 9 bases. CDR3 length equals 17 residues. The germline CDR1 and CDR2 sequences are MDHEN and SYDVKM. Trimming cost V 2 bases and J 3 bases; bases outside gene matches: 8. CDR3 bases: TGTGCCAGCAGTTTACGACCCGGGACAGGGACCAATCAGCCCCAGCATTTT. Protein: CASSLRPGTGTNQPQHF.

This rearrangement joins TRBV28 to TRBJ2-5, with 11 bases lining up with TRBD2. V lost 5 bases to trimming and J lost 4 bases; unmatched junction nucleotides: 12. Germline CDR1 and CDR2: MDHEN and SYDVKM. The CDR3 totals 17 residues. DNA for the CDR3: TGTGCCAGCAGTCCCACCGTTGTCCTAGCGGGAGGAGAGACCCAGTACTTC. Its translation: CASSPTVVLAGGETQYF.

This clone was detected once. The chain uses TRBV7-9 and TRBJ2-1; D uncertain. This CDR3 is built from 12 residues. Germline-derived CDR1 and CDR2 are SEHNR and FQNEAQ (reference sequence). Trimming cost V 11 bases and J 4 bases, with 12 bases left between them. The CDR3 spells CASLTEYNEQFF. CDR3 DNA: TGTGCCTCTCTGACGGAGTACAATGAGCAGTTCTTC.

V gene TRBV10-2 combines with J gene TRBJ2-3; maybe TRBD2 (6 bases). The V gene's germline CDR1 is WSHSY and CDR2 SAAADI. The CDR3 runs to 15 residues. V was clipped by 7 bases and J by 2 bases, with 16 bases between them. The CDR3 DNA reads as TGCGCCAGCATCCCTGCCGGGGGATTCACAGATACGCAGTATTTT. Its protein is CASIPAGGFTDTQYF.

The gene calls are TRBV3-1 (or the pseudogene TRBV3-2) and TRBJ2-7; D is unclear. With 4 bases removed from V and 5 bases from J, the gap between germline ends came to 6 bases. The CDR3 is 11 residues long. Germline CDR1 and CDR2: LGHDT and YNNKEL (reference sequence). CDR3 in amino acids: CASSLVHEQYF. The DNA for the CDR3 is TGTGCCAGCAGCCTAGTACACGAGCAGTACTTC.

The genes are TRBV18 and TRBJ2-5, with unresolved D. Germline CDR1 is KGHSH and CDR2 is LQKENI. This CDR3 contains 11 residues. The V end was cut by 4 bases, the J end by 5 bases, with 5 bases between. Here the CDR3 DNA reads TGTGCCAGCTCACGACTGGAGACCCAGTACTTC. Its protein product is CASSRLETQYF.

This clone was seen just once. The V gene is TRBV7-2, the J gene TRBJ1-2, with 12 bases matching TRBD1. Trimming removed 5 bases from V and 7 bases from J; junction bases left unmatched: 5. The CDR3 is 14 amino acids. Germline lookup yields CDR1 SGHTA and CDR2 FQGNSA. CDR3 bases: TGTGCCAGCAGCATGGGACAGGGGGCTGGTGGCTACACCTTC. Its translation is CASSMGQGAGGYTF.